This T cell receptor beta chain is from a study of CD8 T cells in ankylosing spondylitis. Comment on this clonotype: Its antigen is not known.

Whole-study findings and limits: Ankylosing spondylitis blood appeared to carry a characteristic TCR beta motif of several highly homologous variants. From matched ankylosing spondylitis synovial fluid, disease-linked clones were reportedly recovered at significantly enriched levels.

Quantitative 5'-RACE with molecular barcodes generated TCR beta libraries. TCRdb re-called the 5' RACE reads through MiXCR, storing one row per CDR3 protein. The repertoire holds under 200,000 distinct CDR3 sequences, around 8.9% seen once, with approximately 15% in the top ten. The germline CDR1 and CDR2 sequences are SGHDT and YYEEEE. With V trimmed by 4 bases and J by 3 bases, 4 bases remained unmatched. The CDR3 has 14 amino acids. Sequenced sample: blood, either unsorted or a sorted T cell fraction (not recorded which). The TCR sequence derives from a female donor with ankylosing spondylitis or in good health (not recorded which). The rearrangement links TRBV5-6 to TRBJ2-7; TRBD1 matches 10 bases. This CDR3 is CASSARDRGYEQYF. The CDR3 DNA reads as TGTGCCAGCAGCGCCCGGGACAGGGGCTACGAGCAGTACTTC.